Sequencing of this T cell receptor beta chain was carried out in a study of blood T cell repertoires in COVID-19. Overall study: The origin of the acute and convalescent COVID-19 samples was the United States, Italy and Spain. The cDNA or gDNA used as material had been derived from T cells, B-cell-depleted T cells, or PBMCs.

Per the original data handling: Reference gene primer amplification yielded estimated nucleated cell counts. Using immunoSEQ multiplex PCR, the repertoire was profiled, and TCRdb retains in-frame clones only, with some absent. V, J and clone size are those of that table, while D and trimming were read from the DNA. Of about 300,000 clones listed, about 93% are singletons. Seattle's enrolled individuals joined amid active infection and were then monitored longitudinally. Germline CDR1 is MNHEY and CDR2 is SVGAGI. This CDR3 has 15 residues. The ends were cut back, 6 bases at V and 8 bases at J, with 22 bases in the middle.

This clonotype was obtained from a woman aged 25 to 39 with COVID-19, enrolled during active disease. The J gene is TRBJ1-2, the V gene TRBV6-5; TRBD1 is a possible D gene (6 bases). Sequencing was performed on peripheral blood. This CDR3 is CASSPNPAGGQGYTF. As DNA, the CDR3 is TGTGCCAGCAGCCCCAACCCGGCTGGGGGCCAGGGCTACACCTTC.